This record covers a single T cell receptor beta chain. Its specificity is not known. Specified time point: blood 4 weeks post-SBRT, at nephrectomy. Treatment in this sample: 15 Gy SBRT to primary tumor, nephrectomy 4 weeks later. The data were obtained in a study of radiation and T cells in renal cell carcinoma. Method: immunoSEQ multiplex PCR; TCRdb's copy keeps in-frame clones and lacks some. The data contain tens of thousands of clones, around four fifths of them singletons. CDR1 is SGHVS, CDR2 FQNEAQ, per germline. The CDR3 spans 17 residues. Trimming removed 2 bases at V and 2 bases at J, with 16 bases between. Study findings and constraints: In blood, top tumor clones expanded by 2 weeks, shrinking by 4.

The chain uses TRBV7-8 and TRBJ2-4; possibly TRBD1 for D (5 bases). The TCR originated in a man between 50 and 59 years old with renal cell carcinoma. This material consisted of blood, taken from a patient whose treatment included radiotherapy and nephrectomy. The CDR3 loop reads CASSLYRGRESKNIQYF. The CDR3 DNA is TGTGCCAGCAGCTTATATCGTGGCAGGGAATCCAAAAACATTCAGTACTTC.